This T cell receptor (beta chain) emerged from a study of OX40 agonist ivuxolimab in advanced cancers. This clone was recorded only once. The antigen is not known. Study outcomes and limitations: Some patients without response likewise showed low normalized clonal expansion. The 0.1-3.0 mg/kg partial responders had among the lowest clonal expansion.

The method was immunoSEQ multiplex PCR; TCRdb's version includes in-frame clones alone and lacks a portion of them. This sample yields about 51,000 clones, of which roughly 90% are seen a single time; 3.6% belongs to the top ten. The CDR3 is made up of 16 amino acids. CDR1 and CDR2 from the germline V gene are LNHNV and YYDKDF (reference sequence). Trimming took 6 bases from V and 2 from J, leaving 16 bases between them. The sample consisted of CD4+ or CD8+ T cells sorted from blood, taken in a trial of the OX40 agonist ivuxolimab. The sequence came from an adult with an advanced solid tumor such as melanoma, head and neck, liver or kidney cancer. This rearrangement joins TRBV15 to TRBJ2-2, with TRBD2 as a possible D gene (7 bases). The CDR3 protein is CATSPGRGINTGELFF. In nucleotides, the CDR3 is TGTGCCACCAGTCCGGGGAGGGGGATAAACACCGGGGAGCTGTTTTTT.